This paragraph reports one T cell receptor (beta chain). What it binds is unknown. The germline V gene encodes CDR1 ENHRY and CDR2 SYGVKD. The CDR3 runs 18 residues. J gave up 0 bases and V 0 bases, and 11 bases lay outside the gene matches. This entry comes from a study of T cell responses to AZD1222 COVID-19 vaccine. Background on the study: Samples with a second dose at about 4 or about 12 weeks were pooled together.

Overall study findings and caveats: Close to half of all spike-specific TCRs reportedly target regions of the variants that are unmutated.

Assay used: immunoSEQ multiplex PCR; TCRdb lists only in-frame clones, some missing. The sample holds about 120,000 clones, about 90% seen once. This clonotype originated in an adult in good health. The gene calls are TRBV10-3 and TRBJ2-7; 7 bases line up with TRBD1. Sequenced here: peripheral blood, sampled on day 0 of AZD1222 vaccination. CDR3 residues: CAISESKPGTASSYEQYF. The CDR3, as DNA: TGTGCCATCAGTGAGTCGAAACCCGGGACAGCTAGCTCCTACGAGCAGTACTTC.